Below, 8 T cell receptor beta chains from the same sample are listed, as sequenced in a study of T cells in Graves' hyperthyroidism and ophthalmopathy. From RNA transcripts, TCR beta CDR3 regions were amplified. During a first-round RT-PCR of the TCR CDR3, the HTBI primer set was used. TCRdb re-called the multiplex PCR reads through MiXCR, storing one row per CDR3 protein. The sample has approximately 49,000 distinct CDR3 sequences, roughly 51% seen once. Sample: peripheral blood or thyroid tissue (not recorded which). The source is a man aged 18 to 29 with Graves' hyperthyroidism.

V gene TRBV7-9 combines with J gene TRBJ2-5; TRBD1 is a possible D gene (5 bases). CDR3 size: 10 residues. CDR1 and CDR2 (germline): SEHNR, FQNEAQ (reference sequence). V was cut by 8 bases and J by 5 bases, with 6 bases left in between. Written as DNA, the CDR3 is TGTGCCAGCGGGGCGGAGACCCAGTACTTC. Encoded protein: CASGAETQYF.

Ten or more counts support this clonotype. The gene calls are TRBV7-2 and TRBJ2-7, with D tentatively TRBD2 (5 bases). CDR3 length equals 16 residues. Germline loops: CDR1 SGHTA, CDR2 FQGNSA. Trimming left V 0 bases short and J 2 bases short, with 14 bases between. The CDR3 DNA reads as TGTGCCAGCAGCTTAGCGTCCGGGGATCCAACCTACGAGCAGTACTTC. Its translation: CASSLASGDPTYEQYF.

In its sample, this clonotype was seen once. The chain couples TRBV12-3 or TRBV12-4 to TRBJ1-5, with a weak D call TRBD1 (5 bases). Trimming cost V 4 bases and J 4 bases, with 17 bases left between them. The CDR3 sequence is 16 residues long. The CDR3 nucleotides read TGTGCCAGCAGTTACTCGGGGGATAGGGGAAATCAGCCCCAGCATTTT. This translates into CASSYSGDRGNQPQHF.

J is TRBJ1-5 and V is TRBV2; D gene unclear. The CDR3 runs to 13 residues. V shed 6 bases and J shed 2 bases, with 8 bases lying between them. The germline gives CDR1 SNHLY, CDR2 FYNNEI. This CDR3 is CASSKSGNQPQHF. CDR3 coding DNA: TGTGCCAGCAGCAAAAGCGGCAATCAGCCCCAGCATTTT.

This clonotype was detected ten times or more. This rearrangement joins TRBV5-4 to TRBJ2-2, with TRBD2 matching over 14 bases. CDR1 is SGHNT and CDR2 is YYREEE in the germline V gene (reference sequence). This CDR3 has 17 amino acids. The J segment lost 2 bases and the V segment lost 4 bases, leaving 4 bases of the junction unmatched. The CDR3 coding sequence is TGTGCCAGCAGCGCGGGACTAGCGGGGGCCAACACCGGGGAGCTGTTTTTT. This translates into CASSAGLAGANTGELFF.

V and J are TRBV7-2 and TRBJ1-2, with 7 bases that match TRBD1. Per germline, CDR1 SGHTA and CDR2 FQGNSA. The CDR3 is made up of 13 amino acids. J lost 6 bases, V lost 3 bases, and 4 bases had no gene match. CDR3 sequence (DNA): TGTGCCAGCAGCTTGAGGGGGCACGATGGCTACACCTTC. It translates to CASSLRGHDGYTF.

The chain recombines TRBV20-1 with TRBJ2-7, with 8 bases identical to TRBD2. Germline V gene sequence: CDR1 DFQATT, CDR2 SNEGSKA (reference sequence). The CDR3 is 14 residues long. The trim removed 5 bases at V and 3 bases at J, leaving 9 bases unmatched. The DNA for the CDR3 is TGCAGTGCTTCCCCAGCGGGAGTTCTCTACGAGCAGTACTTC. It yields the protein CSASPAGVLYEQYF.

V usage is TRBV11-2 and J usage is TRBJ2-5; the D gene is possibly TRBD1 (5 bases). Germline lookup yields CDR1 SGHAT and CDR2 FQNNGV. The CDR3 is 16 residues long. Trimming removed 3 bases at V and 5 bases at J, with 19 bases between. The CDR3 region is CASSLRQQDPRETQYF. CDR3 nucleotides: TGTGCCAGCAGCTTGAGGCAACAGGACCCCAGGGAGACCCAGTACTTC. The full variable domain, its missing parts supplied by reference TRBV11-2 and TRBJ2-5, is EAGVAQSPRYKIIEKRQSVAFWCNPISGHATLYWYQQILGQGPKLLIQFQNNGVVDDSQLPKDRFSAERLKGVDSTLKIQPAKLEDSAVYLCASSLRQQDPRETQYFGPGTRLLVL.